A single sample gave rise to the 24 T cell receptor beta chains below, sequenced in a study of early T cells in non-severe SARS-CoV-2 infection. One entry per CDR3 protein, called by TCRdb with MiXCR from the 5' RACE reads. Altogether 40,000 to 45,000 distinct CDR3 sequences are present, about 6% being singletons, with the ten largest covering around 21%. The source was whole blood, collected at baseline. The receptor set was obtained from an adult who was a healthcare worker with PCR-confirmed SARS-CoV-2 infection or an uninfected control (not recorded which).

This clonotype was seen only a few times. The chain couples TRBV6-2 or TRBV6-3 to TRBJ2-2, with D possibly matching TRBD1 (5 bases). V dropped 5 bases and J dropped 5 bases, with 15 bases sitting between them. CDR1 MNHEY and CDR2 SVGEGT come from the germline V gene. The CDR3 consists of 15 residues. CDR3 DNA sequence: TGTGCCAGCAGTATTAGCAGGGTGCGGACCGGGGAGCTGTTTTTT. The encoded protein is CASSISRVRTGELFF.

The chain combines TRBV5-1 with TRBJ2-2, with D maybe TRBD1 (6 bases). Trimming pared 4 bases from V and 2 bases from J, leaving 12 bases between. In germline, CDR1 is SGHRS, CDR2 YFSETQ. The CDR3 is 15 residues long. The CDR3 bases are TGCGCCAGCAGCCTATCGACAGGAAACACCGGGGAGCTGTTTTTT. This gives the protein CASSLSTGNTGELFF. The full variable domain, rest sourced from reference TRBV5-1 and TRBJ2-2, is KAGVTQTPRYLIKTRGQQVTLSCSPISGHRSVSWYQQTPGQGLQFLFEYFSETQRNKGNFPGRFSGRQFSNSRSEMNVSTLELGDSALYLCASSLSTGNTGELFFGEGSRLTVL.

The chain employs TRBV7-2 and TRBJ1-1; 9 nucleotides line up with TRBD1. Looked up from germline, CDR1 is SGHTA and CDR2 is FQGNSA. The V and J ends lost 7 bases and 7 bases, in that order; junction bases with no gene match: 7. The CDR3 runs to 13 residues. CDR3 nucleotide sequence: TGTGCCAGCAACCTCCCGGGACAGGGTGAAGCTTTCTTT. Amino acids: CASNLPGQGEAFF.

This clonotype was observed many times. The chain joins TRBV14 to TRBJ2-1; tentatively, D is TRBD2 (5 bases). This CDR3 comprises 14 residues. Germline V CDR1 and CDR2: SGHDN, FVKESK. V was trimmed by 8 bases and J by 8 bases, leaving 19 bases between them. The CDR3 reads CASWSGEGQDEQFF. The CDR3 nucleotides are TGTGCCAGCTGGAGCGGCGAGGGCCAAGATGAGCAGTTCTTC. Full variable domain (remainder filled in from reference TRBV14 and TRBJ2-1): EAGVTQFPSHSVIEKGQTVTLRCDPISGHDNLYWYRRVMGKEIKFLLHFVKESKQDESGMPNNRFLAERTGGTYSTLKVQPAELEDSGVYFCASWSGEGQDEQFFGPGTRLTVL.

This clonotype was recorded at least ten times. This chain joins TRBV27 and TRBJ1-2; 8 bases are shared with TRBD1. CDR1 is MNHEY and CDR2 is SMNVEV in the germline V gene (reference sequence). V shed 5 bases, J shed 3 bases, and the junction held 14 bases outside the gene matches. This CDR3 region has 17 residues. The CDR3 spells CASSSQTVQGQDYGYTF. DNA of the CDR3: TGTGCCAGCAGTAGTCAGACGGTTCAGGGACAGGACTATGGCTACACCTTC.

Here the CDR3 reads CASSLRNSNQPQHF. The CDR3 region has the DNA TGTGCCAGCAGCTTAAGAAACAGCAATCAGCCCCAGCATTTT. This chain connects TRBV11-2 to TRBJ1-5; D not certain. With 2 bases removed from V and 1 base from J, the gap between germline ends came to 6 bases. The CDR3 length is 14 residues. From germline, CDR1 is SGHAT and CDR2 FQNNGV.

This clonotype was observed at least ten times. The V gene is TRBV11-2, the J gene TRBJ2-1; no firm D call. Per the germline V gene, CDR1 is SGHAT and CDR2 is FQNNGV. The CDR3 runs to 15 residues. V was clipped by 7 bases and J by 3 bases, with 16 bases between them. CDR3 residues: CASTHSSSFYNEQFF. CDR3 coding DNA: TGTGCCAGCACCCATTCTTCCAGCTTCTACAATGAGCAGTTCTTC. The variable domain in full, completed from reference TRBV11-2 and TRBJ2-1, reads EAGVAQSPRYKIIEKRQSVAFWCNPISGHATLYWYQQILGQGPKLLIQFQNNGVVDDSQLPKDRFSAERLKGVDSTLKIQPAKLEDSAVYLCASTHSSSFYNEQFFGPGTRLTVL.

The chain has TRBV10-2 and TRBJ1-5, with D unclear. The germline V gene encodes CDR1 WSHSY and CDR2 SAAADI. Between the trimmed V and J ends, which lost 1 base and 5 bases, there was a span of 6 bases. This CDR3 has 13 amino acids. CDR3 DNA: TGCGCCAGCAGTGAGTACAGTTATCAGCCCCAGCATTTT. The encoded protein is CASSEYSYQPQHF.

The chain carries TRBV6-1 and TRBJ2-1, with D unresolved. The CDR3 covers 11 residues. V lost 6 bases and J lost 9, with 9 bases in between. Germline CDR1 and CDR2: MNHNS and SASEGT. The CDR3 reads CASSRSSEQFF. CDR3 nucleotide sequence: TGTGCCAGCAGCCGTTCCAGTGAGCAGTTCTTC.

This clonotype has more than one count but fewer than ten. The V gene is TRBV12-3 or TRBV12-4, the J gene TRBJ2-5; 14 bases line up with TRBD2. This CDR3 is 17 amino acids long. V shed 5 bases and J 3 bases; nucleotides not matched to a gene: 8. The CDR3, as DNA: TGTGCCAGCAGTCTCAGGGGACTAGCGGGGGTAAAAGAGACCCAGTACTTC. Protein: CASSLRGLAGVKETQYF.

In its sample, this clonotype was seen a few times. The V gene is TRBV7-9, the J gene TRBJ2-6; D unresolved. V shed 3 bases and J shed 3 bases, with 9 bases lying between them. CDR3 size: 15 residues. The germline V gene has CDR1 SEHNR and CDR2 FQNEAQ (reference sequence). The CDR3 region is CASSLGLGGANVLTF. Here the CDR3 DNA reads TGTGCCAGCAGCTTGGGCCTCGGTGGGGCCAACGTCCTGACTTTC.

This clonotype has a count of ten or more. The V and J genes are TRBV7-8 and TRBJ2-7, with 11 bases aligning to TRBD2. The CDR3 sequence is 16 residues long. Germline CDR1 SGHVS, CDR2 FQNEAQ. Germline trimming cut 6 bases from V and 1 base from J; bases unmatched to any gene: 8. The CDR3 loop is CASSILAGGGSYEQYF. The CDR3 nucleotides read TGTGCCAGCAGTATTTTAGCGGGAGGGGGGTCCTACGAGCAGTACTTC. The full variable domain, rest sourced from reference TRBV7-8 and TRBJ2-7, is GAGVSQSPRYKVAKRGQDVALRCDPISGHVSLFWYQQALGQGPEFLTYFQNEAQLDKSGLPSDRFFAERPEGSVSTLKIQRTQQEDSAVYLCASSILAGGGSYEQYFGPGTRLTVT.

This clonotype was observed many times. The chain combines TRBV28 with TRBJ1-1; a possible D gene is TRBD1 (5 bases). Germline CDR1 reads MDHEN; CDR2 reads SYDVKM. The germline V and J ends were trimmed by 2 bases and 8 bases, with 12 bases remaining between them. This CDR3 is 13 amino acids long. The chain's CDR3 is CASSLGGFREAFF. The CDR3 DNA is TGTGCCAGCAGTTTAGGGGGGTTTCGCGAAGCTTTCTTT.

This clonotype was observed many times. The chain carries TRBV19 and TRBJ1-5; D gene uncertain. Germline V lookup: CDR1 LNHDA, CDR2 SQIVND (reference sequence). V was pared by 1 base and J by 0 bases, with 7 bases between. The CDR3 contains 15 residues. This CDR3 reads CASSIGGYSNQPQHF. The CDR3 DNA follows: TGTGCCAGTAGTATAGGCGGATATAGCAATCAGCCCCAGCATTTT.

This chain joins TRBV29-1 and TRBJ1-1; no reliable D call. V shed 4 bases and J shed 4 bases, with 10 bases lying between them. Germline V lookup: CDR1 SQVTM, CDR2 ANQGSEA. This CDR3 spans 12 amino acids. Here the CDR3 DNA reads TGCAGCGTTGTATTAATAGGCACTGAAGCTTTCTTT. Amino acids: CSVVLIGTEAFF. The full variable domain, completed using reference TRBV29-1 and TRBJ1-1, is SAVISQKPSRDICQRGTSLTIQCQVDSQVTMMFWYRQQPGQSLTLIATANQGSEATYESGFVIDKFPISRPNLTFSTLTVSNMSPEDSSIYLCSVVLIGTEAFFGQGTRLTVV.

This clonotype was recorded at least ten times. The chain employs TRBV24-1 and TRBJ1-5; TRBD1 might be the D (6 bases). Trimming pared 12 bases from V and 0 bases from J, leaving 11 bases between. The CDR3 runs to 13 residues. Per germline, CDR1 KGHDR and CDR2 SFDVKD. The CDR3 bases are TGTGCCGCGGGACATCATAGCAATCAGCCCCAGCATTTT. Amino acids: CAAGHHSNQPQHF.

This clonotype came up a few times. J is TRBJ2-2 and V is TRBV19; no definite D call. Germline CDR1 LNHDA, CDR2 SQIVND (reference sequence). The V and J ends lost 7 bases and 3 bases respectively, with 9 bases between them. The CDR3 extends over 13 amino acids. CDR3 loop: CASKSAYTGELFF. CDR3 bases: TGTGCCAGTAAATCCGCATACACCGGGGAGCTGTTTTTT.

This clonotype appeared many times. The gene calls are TRBV5-8 and TRBJ1-1, with no clear D. CDR3 length: 10 residues. Trimming shortened V by 4 bases and J by 7 bases, and 5 bases separated the two germline ends. Germline CDR1 SGHTS, CDR2 YDEGEE. CDR3 sequence: CASSLNEAFF. Here the CDR3 DNA reads TGTGCCAGCAGCCTAAATGAAGCTTTCTTT.

Only a few counts were recorded for this clonotype. This chain joins TRBV7-2 and TRBJ2-5; tentative D call: TRBD2 (5 bases). The CDR3 has 17 amino acids. Per the germline V gene, CDR1 is SGHTA and CDR2 is FQGNSA. Deletions cut 1 base from V and 5 bases from J, with 20 bases between. In DNA form, the CDR3 reads TGTGCCAGCAGCTTAGAAGGGCGGGCCCCTCCCGGGGAGACCCAGTACTTC. The encoded protein is CASSLEGRAPPGETQYF. The complete variable domain, with remaining parts taken from reference TRBV7-2 and TRBJ2-5, reads GAGVSQSPSNKVTEKGKDVELRCDPISGHTALYWYRQSLGQGLEFLIYFQGNSAPDKSGLPSDRFSAERTGGSVSTLTIQRTQQEDSAVYLCASSLEGRAPPGETQYFGPGTRLLVL.

This clonotype showed up many times. This chain joins TRBV6-4 and TRBJ2-1; either TRBD1 or TRBD2 may supply D (5 bases each). Trimming removed 0 bases from V and 10 bases from J, with 13 bases in between. The germline V gene has CDR1 MRHNA and CDR2 SNTAGT. The CDR3 consists of 14 residues. CDR3 in amino acids: CASSDSGESGEQFF. The CDR3 nucleotides read TGTGCCAGCAGTGACTCGGGGGAGTCCGGCGAGCAGTTCTTC.

The chain employs TRBV7-2 and TRBJ2-5; no definite D call. Trimming took off 6 bases at V and 5 bases at J, with 13 bases between the two ends. This CDR3 region has 13 residues. Germline CDR1 and CDR2: SGHTA and FQGNSA. The DNA of the CDR3 is TGTGCCAGCAGTTATACAGAGTGGGAGACCCAGTACTTC. It is translated as CASSYTEWETQYF.

This sequence joins TRBV7-9 and TRBJ2-3; tentatively, D is TRBD1 (5 bases). The CDR3 length is 16 residues. Per germline, CDR1 SEHNR and CDR2 FQNEAQ (reference sequence). V was cut by 4 bases and J by 3 bases, with 17 bases left in between. The CDR3 DNA is TGTGCCAGCAGCTCGGCCGGCAGGGATGGAACAGATACGCAGTATTTT. Protein product: CASSSAGRDGTDTQYF.

This chain links TRBV11-2 with TRBJ2-7, with TRBD1 matching 11 bases. The CDR3 spans 14 residues. The germline V gene encodes CDR1 SGHAT and CDR2 FQNNGV. Unmatched junction bases numbered 6, after V lost 5 bases and J lost 6 bases. CDR3: CASSRTGGLVEQYF. CDR3 nucleotides: TGTGCCAGCAGCAGGACAGGGGGCCTTGTCGAGCAGTACTTC.

This clonotype showed up many times. The V and J genes are TRBV7-3 and TRBJ2-1, with D perhaps matching TRBD1 (6 bases). The V gene's germline CDR1 is SGHTA and CDR2 FQGTGA. Trimming left V 2 bases short and J 1 base short, with 12 bases between. The CDR3 sequence is 16 residues long. The CDR3 DNA reads TGTGCCAGCAGCTTACAGGGGCCCGTTTCCTACAATGAGCAGTTCTTC. It yields the protein CASSLQGPVSYNEQFF.